The TCR beta chain described here comes from a study of siplizumab effects on memory and regulatory T cells. By sample share, this clone is medium-sized. The antigen remains unidentified. There are 13 residues in the CDR3. In germline, CDR1 is SNHLY, CDR2 FYNNEI. V was pared by 3 bases and J by 0 bases, with 3 bases between. Sequencing used immunoSEQ multiplex PCR; TCRdb keeps in-frame clones, though not all of them. The sample shows 50,000 or so clones, over 85% of them seen only once. The study, taken as a whole, reports: Naive T cells were seemingly more diverse than memory cells, and major contributions to the alloresponse seemed to be made by them.

The sequence derives from a human donor in good health. The rearrangement joins TRBV2 to TRBJ1-5; D gene unclear. Sequences were obtained from CD8+ T cells sorted from blood. CDR3 protein: CASSDFSNQPQHF. CDR3 nucleotide sequence: TGTGCCAGCAGTGACTTTAGCAATCAGCCCCAGCATTTT.